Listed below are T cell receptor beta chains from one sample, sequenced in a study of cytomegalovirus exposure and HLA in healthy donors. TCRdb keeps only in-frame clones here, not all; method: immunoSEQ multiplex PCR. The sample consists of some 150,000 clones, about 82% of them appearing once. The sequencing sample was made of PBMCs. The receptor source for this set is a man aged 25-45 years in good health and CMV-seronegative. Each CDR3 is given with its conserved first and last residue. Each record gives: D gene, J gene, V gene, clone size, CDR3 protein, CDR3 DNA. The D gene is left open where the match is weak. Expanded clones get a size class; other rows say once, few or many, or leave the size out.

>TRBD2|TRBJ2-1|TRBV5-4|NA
CASSFGLAKNEQFF
TGTGCCAGCAGCTTTGGACTAGCGAAGAATGAGCAGTTCTTC
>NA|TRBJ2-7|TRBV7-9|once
CASSPRAHEQYF
TGTGCCAGCAGCCCCCGTGCGCACGAGCAGTACTTC
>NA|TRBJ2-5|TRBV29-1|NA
CSVEMLWAGRETQYF
TGCAGCGTTGAAATGCTGTGGGCAGGGCGAGAGACCCAGTACTTC
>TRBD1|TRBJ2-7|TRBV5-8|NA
CASSGPGQGSEQYF
TGTGCCAGCAGCGGCCCGGGACAGGGCTCCGAGCAGTACTTC
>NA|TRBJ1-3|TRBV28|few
CASISRPSSGNTIYF
TGTGCCAGCATCTCCAGGCCGAGCTCTGGAAACACCATATATTTT
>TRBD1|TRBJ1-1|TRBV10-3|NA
CAIRGQGNMNTEAFF
TGTGCCATCAGGGGACAGGGAAATATGAACACTGAAGCTTTCTTT
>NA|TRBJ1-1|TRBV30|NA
CAWNLRWNTEAFF
TGTGCCTGGAATCTGAGATGGAACACTGAAGCTTTCTTT
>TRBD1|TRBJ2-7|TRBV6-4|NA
CASSDPGTGVDEQYF
TGTGCCAGCAGTGACCCCGGGACAGGGGTCGACGAGCAGTACTTC
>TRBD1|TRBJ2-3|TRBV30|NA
CAWSYPGQGANTQYF
TGTGCCTGGAGTTACCCGGGACAGGGGGCTAATACGCAGTATTTT
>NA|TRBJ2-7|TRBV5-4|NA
CASSLPGDESYEQYF
TGTGCCAGCAGCTTGCCAGGGGATGAATCCTACGAGCAGTACTTC
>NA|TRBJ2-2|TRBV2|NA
CASNRDITGELFF
TGTGCCAGCAACAGGGATATCACCGGGGAGCTGTTTTTT
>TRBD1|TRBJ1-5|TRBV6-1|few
CASSEGQTYNQPQHF
TGTGCCAGCAGTGAGGGACAGACTTACAATCAGCCCCAGCATTTT
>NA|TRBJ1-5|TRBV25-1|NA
CASSRGNQPQHF
TGTGCCAGCAGTCGAGGCAATCAGCCCCAGCATTTT
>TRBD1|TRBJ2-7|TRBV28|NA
CASSIRGREQYF
TGTGCCAGCAGTATTAGGGGGCGCGAGCAGTACTTC
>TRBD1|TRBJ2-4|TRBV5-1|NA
CASSSDRDGNIQYF
TGCGCCAGCAGCTCGGACAGGGACGGAAACATTCAGTACTTC